This record looks at one T cell receptor (beta chain) sequence and its context. Its specificity is not known. This entry belongs to a study of graft-versus-host responses after intestinal transplantation. Study overall: All recipients were given anti-thymocyte globulin induction, and tacrolimus and steroids were then administered for three to four years.

The CDR3 covers 9 residues. Germline CDR1 is DFQATT and CDR2 is SNEGSKA (reference sequence). V dropped 6 bases and J dropped 4 bases, with 4 bases sitting between them. Profiling relied on immunoSEQ multiplex PCR, and the TCRdb table lists in-frame clones only, not all of them. The sample yields about 88,000 clones, 94% seen once. The chain links TRBV20-1 to TRBJ2-7; no clear D. The source was unstimulated CD4+ T cells sorted from spleen or lymph node cells, collected before transplant. The sequence came from a human donor who was the organ donor for an intestinal transplant. The CDR3: CSAGYEQYF. The CDR3 DNA reads as TGCAGTGCCGGATACGAGCAGTACTTC.